The sequence of this T cell receptor beta chain was determined in a study of shared clonotypes between healthy human individuals. On the study more broadly: There were three CD4 naive, three CD4 memory, two CD8 naive and one CD8 memory plates per donor.

Comment on this clone: Its specificity is unknown.

Here immunoSEQ multiplex PCR was the method, and the copy in TCRdb shows in-frame clones only, minus some. Found here are 2,500,000 or so clones, around 90% of them singletons; the top ten hold 0.37%. CDR1 is LNHDA, CDR2 SQIVND, per germline (reference sequence). CDR3 length: 13 residues. The ends lost 6 bases at V and 5 bases at J; junction bases unmatched: 5. Memory CD4+ cells were the fraction left after CD45RA+ naive selection. Study-wide results and limits: Clonotype sharing among donors, it was expected, would be affected by sequencing depth.

Material for sequencing was naive CD4+ T cells from PBMCs. Indicated subset: CD45RA+ positively selected. This receptor was identified in a man between 18 and 35 years old in good health. Some clones in this sample may be carry-over from other donors' samples. The chain joins TRBV19 to TRBJ2-5; 8 nucleotides match TRBD1. CDR3 sequence: CASRAGGAETQYF. The CDR3 nucleotides are TGTGCCAGTAGGGCAGGGGGCGCCGAGACCCAGTACTTC.